This TCR beta chain was profiled in a study of T cells in Graves' hyperthyroidism and ophthalmopathy. General study findings and limits: The majority of expanded thyroid clonotypes above 0.001 also appeared in blood.

The source material, RNA transcripts, was used to amplify TCR beta CDR3 regions. HTBI primers were the set used in a first-round RT-PCR of the TCR CDR3. TCRdb re-called the multiplex PCR reads through MiXCR, storing one row per CDR3 protein. The repertoire holds a few hundred thousand distinct CDR3 sequences, with about 16% as singletons. This clonotype showed up just a few times. Its antigen is as yet unknown. The length of the CDR3 is 13 residues. Germline V gene sequence: CDR1 DFQATT, CDR2 SNEGSKA (reference sequence). V lost 1 base to trimming and J lost 4 bases, with 10 bases between them. This sequence joins TRBV20-1 and TRBJ1-2; D gene ambiguous. Sequenced material: blood. This sequence originates from a woman aged 40 to 50 with Graves' ophthalmopathy. CDR3 sequence reads: CSARAGDPYGYTF. The CDR3 DNA is TGCAGTGCTAGAGCCGGGGATCCCTATGGCTACACCTTC.